This passage covers 26 T cell receptor beta chains from one sample sequenced in a study of TIL therapy for anti-PD-1-resistant metastatic lung cancer (dated by TCRdb to 2020 to 2022). The immunoSEQ v3 hsTCRB kit was used to amplify TCR beta CDR3 regions from genomic DNA through bias-controlled multiplex PCR. As stored in TCRdb, this immuneACCESS dataset retains in-frame rearrangements with V and J assigned. A fraction of the clones does not appear; measured against another copy, unresolved V genes explain less than half of the discrepancy, and the remainder lacks a known reason. The table for this sample lists 9,000 to 15,000 clones; 60% to 80% of them were counted only once. Over 9.5% of the sample rests with the top ten. Sample time point, as interpreted from the label and publication: pre-treatment sample, taken before nivolumab and TIL therapy. Sample: blood, taken at baseline. The source is a person aged 25 to 85 with non-small cell lung cancer.

This chain links TRBV13 with TRBJ1-4; possible D gene TRBD1, 5 bases. V lost 5 bases and J lost 4, with 17 bases in between. The CDR3 extends over 16 amino acids. Germline V lookup: CDR1 PRHDT, CDR2 FYEKMQ (reference sequence). CDR3 residues: CASSISRGQGNEKLFF. The DNA for the CDR3 is TGTGCCAGCAGCATTTCAAGGGGCCAAGGTAATGAAAAACTGTTTTTT.

J is TRBJ2-7 and V is TRBV5-1, with D possibly matching TRBD2 (6 bases). The CDR3 has 14 amino acids. Germline values: CDR1 SGHRS, CDR2 YFSETQ. Trimming stripped 3 bases from V and 3 bases from J, with 13 bases between. CDR3 region: CASSYGTPNYEQYF. CDR3 nucleotide sequence: TGCGCCAGCAGCTACGGGACTCCGAACTACGAGCAGTACTTC.

The chain joins TRBV11-2 to TRBJ2-7; 8 nucleotides agree with TRBD1. V shed 3 bases, J shed 5 bases, and the junction held 6 bases outside the gene matches. Germline V lookup: CDR1 SGHAT, CDR2 FQNNGV. CDR3 size: 14 residues. The DNA of the CDR3 is TGTGCCAGCAGCTTGTGGGCAGGGGGCGACGAGCAGTACTTC. This encodes CASSLWAGGDEQYF. Drawing the rest from reference TRBV11-2 and TRBJ2-7, the complete variable domain is EAGVAQSPRYKIIEKRQSVAFWCNPISGHATLYWYQQILGQGPKLLIQFQNNGVVDDSQLPKDRFSAERLKGVDSTLKIQPAKLEDSAVYLCASSLWAGGDEQYFGPGTRLTVT.

The genes are TRBV5-1 and TRBJ1-3; 12 bases match TRBD1. Germline lookup yields CDR1 SGHRS and CDR2 YFSETQ. The CDR3 length is 18 residues. The V segment lost 5 bases and the J segment 0 bases; nucleotides outside the gene matches: 9. The CDR3 bases are TGCGCCAGCAGGCCGGGACAGGGGGCCCTAGTCTCTGGAAACACCATATATTTT. Protein: CASRPGQGALVSGNTIYF. Based on the CDR3 plus reference TRBV5-1 and TRBJ1-3, the full variable domain is KAGVTQTPRYLIKTRGQQVTLSCSPISGHRSVSWYQQTPGQGLQFLFEYFSETQRNKGNFPGRFSGRQFSNSRSEMNVSTLELGDSALYLCASRPGQGALVSGNTIYFGEGSWLTVV.

The rearrangement joins TRBV25-1 to TRBJ1-5; weak D call: TRBD1 (5 bases). The CDR3 contains 13 residues. The V gene's germline CDR1 is MGHDK and CDR2 SYGVNS. The V gene lost 4 bases and the J gene lost 6 bases, with 10 bases spanning the gap. CDR3 loop: CASSGMGRQPQHF. CDR3 DNA sequence: TGTGCCAGCAGTGGGATGGGGCGTCAGCCCCAGCATTTT.

The chain uses TRBV15 and TRBJ2-6; D ambiguous. Trimming stripped 8 bases from V and 1 base from J, with 9 bases between. The CDR3 runs 14 residues. The germline V gene has CDR1 LNHNV and CDR2 YYDKDF (reference sequence). CDR3 DNA: TGTGCCACCTATCCGGCGTCTGGGGCCAACGTCCTGACTTTC. It is translated as CATYPASGANVLTF.

This chain connects TRBV18 to TRBJ2-5; D call uncertain. From germline, CDR1 is KGHSH and CDR2 LQKENI. V lost 3 bases to trimming and J lost 5 bases, with 13 bases between them. The CDR3 runs 14 residues. The CDR3 bases are TGTGCCAGCTCACCGCGGACGGCGCGGGAGACCCAGTACTTC. It is translated as CASSPRTARETQYF.

V is TRBV6-6 and J is TRBJ1-1; TRBD1 aligns across 7 bases. The V gene's germline CDR1 is MNHNY and CDR2 SVGAGI (reference sequence). After removal of 8 bases from V and 5 bases from J, the junction contained 11 bases not matched to a gene. The CDR3 runs 14 residues. DNA for the CDR3: TGTGCCAGCCTAAGGGCACAGGGGTATACTGAAGCTTTCTTT. Its protein product is CASLRAQGYTEAFF.

The chain joins TRBV19 to TRBJ2-2; D is perhaps TRBD2 (5 bases). Germline V gene lookup returns CDR1 LNHDA and CDR2 SQIVND (reference sequence). The CDR3 contains 12 residues. The V end lost 5 bases, the J end lost 8 bases, and 9 bases lay between the germline ends. The CDR3 loop reads CASSPRAGELFF. In DNA, the CDR3 is TGTGCCAGTAGTCCGCGGGCAGGGGAGCTGTTTTTT.

This chain links TRBV7-3 with TRBJ2-5, with D maybe TRBD1 (5 bases). Between the trimmed V and J ends, which lost 5 bases and 5 bases, there was a span of 12 bases. The germline gives CDR1 SGHTA, CDR2 FQGTGA. The CDR3 extends over 13 amino acids. In DNA form, the CDR3 reads TGTGCCAGCAGCATTCAGGGTAGGGAGACCCAGTACTTC. Translating it yields CASSIQGRETQYF.

CDR3 amino acids: CAWRETGRSSIQYF. The CDR3 DNA is TGTGCCTGGAGAGAAACGGGCAGGTCGAGCATTCAGTACTTC. The chain is built from TRBV30 and TRBJ2-4; D is ambiguous. CDR1 is GTSNPN and CDR2 is SVGIG in the germline V gene (reference sequence). The V and J ends lost 3 bases and 9 bases respectively, with 18 bases between them. This CDR3 region has 14 residues.

Here the CDR3 DNA reads TGTGCCAGCAGTTCTCACAATGAGCAGTTCTTC. It yields the protein CASSSHNEQFF. J is TRBJ2-1 and V is TRBV27; D is uncertain. The CDR3 consists of 11 residues. V lost 4 bases and J 5 bases, leaving 3 bases between the germline ends. Germline V gene sequence: CDR1 MNHEY, CDR2 SMNVEV (reference sequence).

The chain links TRBV4-1 to TRBJ2-1; D not resolved. The CDR3 extends over 15 amino acids. The V end lost 0 bases, the J end lost 9 bases, and 15 bases lay between the germline ends. Looked up from germline, CDR1 is MGHRA and CDR2 is YSYEKL. The CDR3: CASSQELGRGGEQFF. The CDR3 nucleotides read TGCGCCAGCAGCCAAGAGTTGGGTCGAGGTGGTGAGCAGTTCTTC.

On this clone: Other DNA sequences from this sample encode an identical CDR3 as well. J is TRBJ2-3 and V is TRBV6-4, with 10 bases fitting TRBD1. The CDR3 consists of 15 residues. Germline CDR1 is MRHNA and CDR2 is SNTAGT. The J segment lost 4 bases and the V segment lost 0 bases, leaving 1 base of the junction unmatched. The DNA for the CDR3 is TGTGCCAGCAGTGACTCGACAGGGGGCGCAGATACGCAGTATTTT. Amino acids: CASSDSTGGADTQYF.

The rearrangement uses TRBV19 and TRBJ1-2; D is perhaps TRBD1 (5 bases). V was cut by 6 bases and J by 3 bases, with 26 bases left in between. Germline V lookup: CDR1 LNHDA, CDR2 SQIVND (reference sequence). The CDR3 sequence is 18 residues long. The DNA of the CDR3 is TGTGCCAGTAGCAGTACTTACCCGGGACTAACCAGGGACTATGGCTACACCTTC. This encodes CASSSTYPGLTRDYGYTF.

V is TRBV29-1 and J is TRBJ1-1, with unresolved D. The ends were cut back, 1 base at V and 4 bases at J, with 7 bases in the middle. The CDR3 is 12 amino acids. CDR1 is SQVTM, CDR2 ANQGSEA, per germline. CDR3 sequence reads: CSVEVGGTEAFF. The CDR3 DNA follows: TGCAGCGTTGAAGTCGGAGGCACTGAAGCTTTCTTT.

This sequence joins TRBV27 and TRBJ1-2; 9 positions agree with TRBD1. Germline trimming cut 3 bases from V and 8 bases from J; bases unmatched to any gene: 10. The CDR3 has 15 amino acids. Germline V gene data show CDR1 as MNHEY and CDR2 as SMNVEV (reference sequence). CDR3 sequence: CASSFGGTGPGGYTF. The CDR3 bases are TGTGCCAGCAGTTTTGGCGGGACAGGGCCCGGGGGCTACACCTTC.

V usage is TRBV5-1 and J usage is TRBJ1-1; perhaps TRBD1 as D (6 bases). Germline CDR1 reads SGHRS; CDR2 reads YFSETQ. V was cut by 5 bases and J by 4 bases, with 12 bases left in between. This CDR3 is built from 13 residues. The CDR3 spells CASRQGYVTEAFF. CDR3 DNA: TGCGCCAGCAGGCAGGGGTATGTCACTGAAGCTTTCTTT.

The rearrangement uses TRBV12-5 and TRBJ2-7; 8 bases align to TRBD1. V shed 6 bases and J 2 bases; nucleotides not matched to a gene: 6. Germline CDR1 LGHNT, CDR2 FRNRAP. CDR3 size: 14 residues. DNA for the CDR3: TGTGCTAGTGGAATCCAGGGGGCGGCCTACGAGCAGTACTTC. As protein: CASGIQGAAYEQYF.

The rearrangement joins TRBV10-3 to TRBJ2-1; D ambiguous. V lost 2 bases and J lost 9, with 14 bases in between. In germline, CDR1 is ENHRY, CDR2 SYGVKD. This CDR3 comprises 14 residues. The CDR3 DNA reads as TGTGCCATCAGTGAGGTTATGCAGGCCAGTGAGCAGTTCTTC. This translates into CAISEVMQASEQFF.

The chain couples TRBV10-3 to TRBJ1-4; TRBD1 might be the D (5 bases). Looked up from germline, CDR1 is ENHRY and CDR2 is SYGVKD. Trimming cost V 4 bases and J 3 bases, with 9 bases left between them. The CDR3 length is 14 residues. The CDR3 DNA follows: TGTGCCATCAGTGCCCCAGGGTCTAATGAAAAACTGTTTTTT. The encoded protein is CAISAPGSNEKLFF.

This chain uses TRBV2 with TRBJ2-7; D gene unclear. The germline V gene encodes CDR1 SNHLY and CDR2 FYNNEI. The CDR3 is 13 amino acids. The ends were cut back, 7 bases at V and 2 bases at J, with 12 bases in the middle. The CDR3, as DNA: TGTGCCAGCATGCTCGTGAAAGCCTACGAGCAGTACTTC. It specifies CASMLVKAYEQYF. The whole variable domain, remainder taken from reference TRBV2 and TRBJ2-7, is EPEVTQTPSHQVTQMGQEVILRCVPISNHLYFYWYRQILGQKVEFLVSFYNNEISEKSEIFDDQFSVERPDGSNFTLKIRSTKLEDSAMYFCASMLVKAYEQYFGPGTRLTVT.

The chain couples TRBV11-2 to TRBJ2-1; 9 nucleotides align to TRBD1. Germline CDR1 is SGHAT and CDR2 is FQNNGV. The V gene end was trimmed by 3 bases and the J gene end by 3 bases; junction bases not matched to a gene: 3. This CDR3 spans 15 amino acids. Here the CDR3 reads CASSLGQGSYNEQFF. The CDR3, as DNA: TGTGCCAGCAGCTTGGGACAGGGAAGCTACAATGAGCAGTTCTTC.

About this clone itself: The sample contains more than one DNA sequence encoding this CDR3. The chain recombines TRBV5-4 with TRBJ2-7; 14 positions match TRBD2. This CDR3 is 15 amino acids long. After removal of 4 bases from V and 7 bases from J, the junction contained 7 bases not matched to a gene. Germline-derived CDR1 and CDR2 are SGHNT and YYREEE (reference sequence). Here the CDR3 DNA reads TGTGCCAGCAGCGGGGGACTAGCGGGAGAATATGAGCAGTACTTC. Translated, it gives CASSGGLAGEYEQYF.

The chain combines TRBV4-2 with TRBJ2-1; TRBD1 matches at 11 bases. J gave up 5 bases and V 4 bases, and 4 bases lay outside the gene matches. Germline loops: CDR1 LGHNA, CDR2 YNFKEQ. The CDR3 sequence is 15 residues long. The CDR3 region is CASSPGTGGDNEQFF. The DNA for the CDR3 is TGTGCCAGCAGCCCCGGGACAGGGGGAGACAATGAGCAGTTCTTC.

CDR3 nucleotides: TGCGCCAGCAGCTTGGTGGGACTAGCAGAGTGGGCTAGCTCCTACAATGAGCAGTTCTTC. Amino acids: CASSLVGLAEWASSYNEQFF. This chain uses TRBV5-1 with TRBJ2-1, with 9 bases that match TRBD2. From germline, CDR1 is SGHRS and CDR2 YFSETQ. V dropped 0 bases and J dropped 0; count of bases not matched to a gene: 13. There are 20 residues in the CDR3. Looking up the rest from reference TRBV5-1 and TRBJ2-1 gives the full variable domain: KAGVTQTPRYLIKTRGQQVTLSCSPISGHRSVSWYQQTPGQGLQFLFEYFSETQRNKGNFPGRFSGRQFSNSRSEMNVSTLELGDSALYLCASSLVGLAEWASSYNEQFFGPGTRLTVL.